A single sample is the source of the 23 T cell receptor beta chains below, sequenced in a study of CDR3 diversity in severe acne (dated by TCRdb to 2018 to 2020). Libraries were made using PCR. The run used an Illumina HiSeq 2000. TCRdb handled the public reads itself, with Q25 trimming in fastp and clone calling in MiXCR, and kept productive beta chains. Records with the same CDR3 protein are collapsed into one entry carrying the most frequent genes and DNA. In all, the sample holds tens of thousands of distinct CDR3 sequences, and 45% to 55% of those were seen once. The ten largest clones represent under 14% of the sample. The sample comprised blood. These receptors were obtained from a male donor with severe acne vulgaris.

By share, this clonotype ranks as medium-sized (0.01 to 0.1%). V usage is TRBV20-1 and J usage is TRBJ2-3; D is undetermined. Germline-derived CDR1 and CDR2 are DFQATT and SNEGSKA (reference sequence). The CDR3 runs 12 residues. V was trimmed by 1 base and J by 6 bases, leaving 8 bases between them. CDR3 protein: CSARGQHDTQYF. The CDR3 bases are TGCAGTGCTAGAGGCCAACATGATACGCAGTATTTT.

Written as DNA, the CDR3 is TGTGCCAGCAGTACGAGGCGGACAGGGGGTGTCAGTGTGTACACCGGGGAGCTGTTTTTT. The encoded protein is CASSTRRTGGVSVYTGELFF. This chain uses TRBV12-3 or TRBV12-4 with TRBJ2-2; TRBD1 agrees at 10 bases. Losses at the gene ends were 5 bases for V and 3 bases for J; bases not matched to a gene: 18. The CDR3 sequence is 20 residues long.

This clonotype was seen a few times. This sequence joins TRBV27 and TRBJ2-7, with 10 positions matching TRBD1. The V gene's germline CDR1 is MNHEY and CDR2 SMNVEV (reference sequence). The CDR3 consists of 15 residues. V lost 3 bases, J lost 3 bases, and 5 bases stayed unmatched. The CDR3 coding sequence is TGTGCCAGCAGTTTGACAGGGGGCGATGGCTACGAGCAGTACTTC. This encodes CASSLTGGDGYEQYF.

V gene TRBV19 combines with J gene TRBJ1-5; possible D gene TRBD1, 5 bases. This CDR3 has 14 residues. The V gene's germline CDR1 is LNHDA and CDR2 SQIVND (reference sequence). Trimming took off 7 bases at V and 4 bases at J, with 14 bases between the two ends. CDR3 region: CASTEEQENQPQHF. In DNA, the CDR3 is TGTGCCAGTACCGAGGAACAGGAAAATCAGCCCCAGCATTTT.

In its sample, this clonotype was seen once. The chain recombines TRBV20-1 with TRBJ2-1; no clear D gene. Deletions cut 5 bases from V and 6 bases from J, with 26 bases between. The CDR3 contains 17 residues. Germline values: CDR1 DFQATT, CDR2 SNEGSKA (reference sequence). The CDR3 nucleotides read TGCAGTGCTGGGCCGAGAGAAGTGCGTAGGACCGCCAATGAGCAGTTCTTC. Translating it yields CSAGPREVRRTANEQFF.

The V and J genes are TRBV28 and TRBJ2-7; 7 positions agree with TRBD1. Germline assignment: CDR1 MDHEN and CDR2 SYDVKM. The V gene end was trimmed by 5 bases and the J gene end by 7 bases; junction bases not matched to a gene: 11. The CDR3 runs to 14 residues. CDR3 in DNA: TGTGCCAGCAGTCCCGACAGGGCTCCGTATGAGCAGTACTTC. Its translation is CASSPDRAPYEQYF.

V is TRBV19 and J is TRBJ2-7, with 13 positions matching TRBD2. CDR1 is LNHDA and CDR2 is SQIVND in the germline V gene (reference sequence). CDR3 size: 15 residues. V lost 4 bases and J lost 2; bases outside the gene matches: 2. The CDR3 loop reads CASSTGTSGTYEQYF. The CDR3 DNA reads TGTGCCAGTAGTACCGGGACTAGCGGGACCTACGAGCAGTACTTC. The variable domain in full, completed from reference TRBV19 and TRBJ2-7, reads DGGITQSPKYLFRKEGQNVTLSCEQNLNHDAMYWYRQDPGQGLRLIYYSQIVNDFQKGDIAEGYSVSREKKESFPLTVTSAQKNPTAFYLCASSTGTSGTYEQYFGPGTRLTVT.

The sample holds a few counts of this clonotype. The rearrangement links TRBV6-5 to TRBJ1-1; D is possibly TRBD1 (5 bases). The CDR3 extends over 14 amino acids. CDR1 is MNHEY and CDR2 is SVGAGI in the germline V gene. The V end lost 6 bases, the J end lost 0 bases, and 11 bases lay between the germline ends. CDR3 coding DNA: TGTGCCAGCAGACAGGAGTTGGTGAACACTGAAGCTTTCTTT. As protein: CASRQELVNTEAFF.

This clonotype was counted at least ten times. As DNA, the CDR3 is TGTGCCAGCAGCCCGACAGGGGGTAAATGGGAGCAGTACTTC. Translated: CASSPTGGKWEQYF. This chain joins TRBV5-6 and TRBJ2-7; 9 bases agree with TRBD1. The CDR3 is 14 amino acids. The V gene's germline CDR1 is SGHDT and CDR2 YYEEEE. V dropped 4 bases and J dropped 7; count of bases not matched to a gene: 9.

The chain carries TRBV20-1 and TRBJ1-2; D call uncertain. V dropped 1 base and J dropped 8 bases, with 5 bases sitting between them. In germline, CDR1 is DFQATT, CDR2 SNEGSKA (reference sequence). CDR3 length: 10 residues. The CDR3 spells CSARASGYTF. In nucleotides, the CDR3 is TGCAGTGCTAGAGCTAGCGGCTACACCTTC.

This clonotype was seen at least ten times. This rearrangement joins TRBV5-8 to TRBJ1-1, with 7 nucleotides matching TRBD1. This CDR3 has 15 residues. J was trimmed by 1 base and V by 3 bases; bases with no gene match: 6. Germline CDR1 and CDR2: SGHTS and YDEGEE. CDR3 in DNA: TGTGCCAGCAGCTCCAAGGGACAGACGAACACTGAAGCTTTCTTT. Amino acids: CASSSKGQTNTEAFF.

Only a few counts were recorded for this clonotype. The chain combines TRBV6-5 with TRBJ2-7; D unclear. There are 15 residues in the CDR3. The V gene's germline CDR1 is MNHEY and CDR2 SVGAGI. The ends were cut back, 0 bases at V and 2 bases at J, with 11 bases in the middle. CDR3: CASSYSGRYAYEQYF. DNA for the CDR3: TGTGCCAGCAGTTACTCGGGCAGGTACGCCTACGAGCAGTACTTC.

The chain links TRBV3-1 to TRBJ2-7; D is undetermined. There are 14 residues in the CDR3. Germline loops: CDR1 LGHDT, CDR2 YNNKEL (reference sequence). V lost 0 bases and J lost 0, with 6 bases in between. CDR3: CASSQDPNSYEQYF. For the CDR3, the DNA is TGTGCCAGCAGCCAAGATCCCAACTCCTACGAGCAGTACTTC.

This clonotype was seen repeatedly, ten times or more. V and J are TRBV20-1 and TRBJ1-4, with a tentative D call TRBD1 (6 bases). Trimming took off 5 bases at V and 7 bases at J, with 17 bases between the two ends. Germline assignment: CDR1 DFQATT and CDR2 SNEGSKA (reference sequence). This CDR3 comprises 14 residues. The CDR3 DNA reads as TGCAGTGCTGGGAACAGGGAGGGAGGTGAAAAACTGTTTTTT. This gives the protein CSAGNREGGEKLFF.

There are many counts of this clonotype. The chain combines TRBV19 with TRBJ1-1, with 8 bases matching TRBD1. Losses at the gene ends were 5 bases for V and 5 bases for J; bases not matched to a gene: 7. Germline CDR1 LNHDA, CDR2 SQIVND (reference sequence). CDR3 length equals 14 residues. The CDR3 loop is CASSPGQGGTEAFF. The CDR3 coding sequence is TGTGCCAGTAGTCCCGGACAGGGTGGGACTGAAGCTTTCTTT.

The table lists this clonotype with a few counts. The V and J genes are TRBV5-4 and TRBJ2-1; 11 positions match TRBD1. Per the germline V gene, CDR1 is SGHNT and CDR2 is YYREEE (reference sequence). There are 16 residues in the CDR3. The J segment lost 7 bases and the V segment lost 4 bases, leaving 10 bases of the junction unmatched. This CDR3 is CASSPPRGTGGNEQFF. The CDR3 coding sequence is TGTGCCAGCAGCCCCCCTCGCGGGACAGGGGGAAATGAGCAGTTCTTC.

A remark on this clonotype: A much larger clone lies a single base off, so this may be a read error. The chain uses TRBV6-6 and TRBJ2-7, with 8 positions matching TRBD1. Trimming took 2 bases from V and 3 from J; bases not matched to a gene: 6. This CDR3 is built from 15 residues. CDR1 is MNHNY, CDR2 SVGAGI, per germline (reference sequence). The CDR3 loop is CASSYPGQGDYEQYF. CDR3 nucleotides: TGTGCCAGCAGTTACCCTGGACAGGGAGACTACGAGCAGTACTTC.

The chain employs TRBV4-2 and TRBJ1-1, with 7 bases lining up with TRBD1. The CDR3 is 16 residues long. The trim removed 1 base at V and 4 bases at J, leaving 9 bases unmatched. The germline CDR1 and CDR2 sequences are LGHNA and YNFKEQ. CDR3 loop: CASSQAGGGGGTEAFF. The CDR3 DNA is TGTGCCAGCAGCCAAGCCGGAGGGGGCGGAGGCACTGAAGCTTTCTTT.

This chain's CDR3 is CASTEPPSVNYGYTF. The CDR3 region has the DNA TGTGCCAGCACCGAACCGCCATCGGTGAACTATGGCTACACCTTC. The gene calls are TRBV7-9 and TRBJ1-2; D unresolved. The CDR3 loop spans 15 amino acids. Germline V CDR1 and CDR2: SEHNR, FQNEAQ (reference sequence). Deletions cut 7 bases from V and 2 bases from J, with 17 bases between.

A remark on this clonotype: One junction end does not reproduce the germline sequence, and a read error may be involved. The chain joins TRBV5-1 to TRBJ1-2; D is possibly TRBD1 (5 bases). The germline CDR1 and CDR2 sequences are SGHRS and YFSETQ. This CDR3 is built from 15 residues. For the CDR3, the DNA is TGTGCCAGCAGTGACGCCGCGGGGCCAGGCTATGGCTACACCTTC. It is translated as CASSDAAGPGYGYTF.

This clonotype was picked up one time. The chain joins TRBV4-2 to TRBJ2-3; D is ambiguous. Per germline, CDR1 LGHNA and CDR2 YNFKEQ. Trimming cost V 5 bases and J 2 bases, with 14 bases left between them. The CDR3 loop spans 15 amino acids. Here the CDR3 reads CASSLRSDPTDTQYF. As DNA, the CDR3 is TGTGCCAGCAGCTTAAGATCCGACCCCACAGATACGCAGTATTTT.

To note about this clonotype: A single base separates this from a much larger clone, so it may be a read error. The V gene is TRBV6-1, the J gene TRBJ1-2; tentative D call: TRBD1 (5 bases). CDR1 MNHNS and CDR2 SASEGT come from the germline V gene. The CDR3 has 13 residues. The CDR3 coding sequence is TGTGCCAGCACTGGAGGGACCGACTATGGCTGCACCTTC. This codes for CASTGGTDYGCTF.

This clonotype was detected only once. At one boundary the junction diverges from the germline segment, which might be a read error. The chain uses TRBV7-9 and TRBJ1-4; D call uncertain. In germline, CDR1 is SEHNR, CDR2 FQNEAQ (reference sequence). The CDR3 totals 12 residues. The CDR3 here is CASSSANEKLLF. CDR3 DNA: TGTGCCAGCAGTTCGGCCAATGAAAAACTGCTTTTT.